The T cell receptor beta chain under discussion was sequenced for a study of T cell changes during pregnancy in multiple sclerosis. This CDR3 comprises 16 residues. Germline V gene lookup returns CDR1 SGHTA and CDR2 FQGNSA. The V end was cut by 4 bases, the J end by 3 bases, with 19 bases between. Using immunoSEQ multiplex PCR, the repertoire was profiled, and TCRdb retains in-frame clones only, with some absent. Among approximately 60,000 clones listed, about 93% were seen once. This sequence originates from a female donor with multiple sclerosis, enrolled in a pregnancy study. The chain is built from TRBV7-2 and TRBJ2-7; tentative D call: TRBD1 (5 bases). The sample consisted of CD8+ T cells from peripheral blood mononuclear cells, taken in the second trimester of pregnancy. CDR3 sequence (DNA): TGTGCCAGCAGCTACCTGGGGCGGTACCAACTCTACGAGCAGTACTTC. Translated: CASSYLGRYQLYEQYF.